This TCR beta chain was sequenced during a study of blood T cell repertoires in COVID-19. About the study: Nucleic acid was either cDNA or gDNA, and it came from T cells, B-cell-depleted T cells, or PBMCs.

Per the original methods: The assay estimated nucleated cells by amplifying reference gene primers. The method was immunoSEQ multiplex PCR; TCRdb's version includes in-frame clones alone and lacks a portion of them. That table supplies the V and J calls and clone size; D and trimming were determined from the DNA. The sample records 250,000 to 350,000 clones, more than 75% being singletons. The CDR3 consists of 14 residues. In germline, CDR1 is SGHTA, CDR2 FQGNSA. V lost 1 base to trimming and J lost 2 bases, with 9 bases between them. Note on this clone: The same CDR3 also results from other DNA sequences found in this sample.

The sequence was collected from a woman aged 18-29 years who had recovered from COVID-19. The chain uses TRBV7-2 and TRBJ2-7, with D perhaps matching TRBD1 (5 bases). Sequenced input: PBMCs or T cells enriched from blood (not recorded which). CDR3 protein: CASSLGQGTYEQYF. The CDR3 nucleotides are TGTGCCAGCAGCTTAGGGCAGGGTACCTACGAGCAGTACTTC.